The 17 T cell receptor beta chains below all came from one sample that was sequenced in a study of cytomegalovirus exposure and HLA in healthy donors. 13 Jbeta primers and 60 Vbeta primers were used for the PCR. Method: immunoSEQ multiplex PCR; TCRdb's copy keeps in-frame clones and lacks some. This table has 130,000 or so clones, over 60% appearing once. The sample consisted of PBMCs. The receptors stem from a man between 18 and 29 years old in good health and CMV-seronegative.

The chain has TRBV27 and TRBJ2-1, with 13 bases that match TRBD2. CDR3 length: 18 amino acids. The junction had 14 bases not matched to a gene; V was cut back by 5 bases and J by 7 bases. Germline V CDR1 and CDR2: MNHEY, SMNVEV (reference sequence). In DNA, the CDR3 is TGTGCCAGCAGTCTACGATCACTTACTAGCGGGGGGGCTAATGAGCAGTTCTTC. Residues: CASSLRSLTSGGANEQFF.

The chain combines TRBV28 with TRBJ1-1; possibly TRBD1 for D (5 bases). The V end lost 6 bases, the J end lost 5 bases, and 10 bases lay between the germline ends. Germline V gene sequence: CDR1 MDHEN, CDR2 SYDVKM. CDR3 length: 12 amino acids. CDR3 region: CASSSGWTEAFF. In nucleotides, the CDR3 is TGTGCCAGCAGCTCAGGGTGGACTGAAGCTTTCTTT.

The chain carries TRBV29-1 and TRBJ2-7; 10 nucleotides line up with TRBD1. The CDR3 has 13 amino acids. Germline CDR1 SQVTM, CDR2 ANQGSEA. The trim removed 5 bases at V and 4 bases at J, leaving 5 bases unmatched. The CDR3, as DNA: TGCAGCGTTCGGACAGGGGGGGGGTACGAGCAGTACTTC. This encodes CSVRTGGGYEQYF.

The chain links TRBV2 to TRBJ2-7; 7 bases line up with TRBD2. The trim removed 2 bases at V and 7 bases at J, leaving 17 bases unmatched. CDR1 SNHLY and CDR2 FYNNEI come from the germline V gene. The CDR3 has 17 amino acids. The CDR3 is CASSEILVAGRHWEQYF. CDR3 sequence (DNA): TGTGCCAGCAGTGAAATCCTGGTAGCGGGCCGACATTGGGAGCAGTACTTC.

This clone came up a few times. The chain recombines TRBV20-1 with TRBJ1-3; the D gene is possibly TRBD1 (5 bases). The CDR3 has 11 amino acids. Germline assignment: CDR1 DFQATT and CDR2 SNEGSKA (reference sequence). Trimming left V 5 bases short and J 7 bases short, with 9 bases between. CDR3 DNA: TGCAGTGCTGGGGGGGGGAACACCATATATTTT. The encoded protein is CSAGGGNTIYF.

Comment on this clone: A read error may produce the germline difference seen at one junction end. The CDR3 nucleotides read TGTGCCAGCAGTGAAGTCCTAACAGGGGACGTCCTCTTC. It yields the protein CASSEVLTGDVLF. The V and J genes are TRBV2 and TRBJ1-2, with 7 bases aligning to TRBD1. The germline CDR1 and CDR2 sequences are SNHLY and FYNNEI. The CDR3 is made up of 13 amino acids.

This clone is a singleton in its sample. CDR3: CSVVGGQKTYGYTF. DNA for the CDR3: TGCAGCGTTGTAGGGGGACAGAAAACCTATGGCTACACCTTC. The rearrangement uses TRBV29-1 and TRBJ1-2; 7 bases fit TRBD1. Germline lookup yields CDR1 SQVTM and CDR2 ANQGSEA. J lost 4 bases, V lost 4 bases, and 9 bases had no gene match. This CDR3 region has 14 residues.

The chain joins TRBV9 to TRBJ2-4, with 7 bases aligning to TRBD1. The trim removed 4 bases at V and 3 bases at J, leaving 4 bases unmatched. Germline V gene lookup returns CDR1 SGDLS and CDR2 YYNGEE. The CDR3 is made up of 14 amino acids. The DNA of the CDR3 is TGTGCCAGCAGCCCCGGGGACAGCAAAAACATTCAGTACTTC. It yields the protein CASSPGDSKNIQYF.

This clone was seen only a few times. CDR3 region: CSVLQGFGTEAFF. In DNA form, the CDR3 reads TGCAGCGTTCTACAGGGTTTCGGAACTGAAGCTTTCTTT. The chain couples TRBV29-1 to TRBJ1-1, with D perhaps matching TRBD1 (6 bases). The ends were cut back, 5 bases at V and 5 bases at J, with 15 bases in the middle. The CDR3 covers 13 residues. Germline V gives CDR1 SQVTM, CDR2 ANQGSEA.

The J gene is TRBJ2-2, the V gene TRBV6-6; TRBD2 matches at 9 bases. Germline V gene sequence: CDR1 MNHNY, CDR2 SVGAGI (reference sequence). This CDR3 spans 16 amino acids. The J segment lost 3 bases and the V segment lost 2 bases, leaving 4 bases of the junction unmatched. CDR3: CASSYAAGGYTGELFF. Here the CDR3 DNA reads TGTGCCAGCAGTTACGCAGCGGGGGGCTACACCGGGGAGCTGTTTTTT.

The chain has TRBV28 and TRBJ1-1; maybe TRBD1 (6 bases). Germline values: CDR1 MDHEN, CDR2 SYDVKM. Trimming stripped 5 bases from V and 2 bases from J, with 12 bases between. CDR3 length: 14 residues. The CDR3 coding sequence is TGTGCCAGCAGTGTACAGGGAACCAACACTGAAGCTTTCTTT. It encodes CASSVQGTNTEAFF.

The chain has TRBV14 and TRBJ2-5; tentative D call: TRBD1 (5 bases). This CDR3 is 14 amino acids long. Looked up from germline, CDR1 is SGHDN and CDR2 is FVKESK. Trimming took off 2 bases at V and 5 bases at J, with 12 bases between the two ends. The CDR3 region is CASSQNQGFETQYF. CDR3 nucleotides: TGTGCCAGCAGCCAAAATCAGGGATTCGAGACCCAGTACTTC.

The gene calls are TRBV25-1 and TRBJ1-4; 9 bases line up with TRBD1. This CDR3 spans 17 amino acids. The ends lost 3 bases at V and 3 bases at J; junction bases unmatched: 8. Germline loops: CDR1 MGHDK, CDR2 SYGVNS. CDR3 nucleotide sequence: TGTGCCAGCAGTGACCCCTCTCGGACAGGGGCTAATGAAAAACTGTTTTTT. Translation gives CASSDPSRTGANEKLFF.

In its sample, this clone was seen a few times. The chain links TRBV6-1 to TRBJ2-2; TRBD1 agrees at 8 bases. The CDR3 is 14 amino acids. Germline CDR1 reads MNHNS; CDR2 reads SASEGT. V shed 8 bases, J shed 3 bases, and the junction held 5 bases outside the gene matches. The CDR3 DNA follows: TGTGCCAGCGCAGACAGGGGTGACACCGGGGAGCTGTTTTTT. It encodes CASADRGDTGELFF.

The rearrangement uses TRBV11-3 and TRBJ2-1; TRBD2 matches 8 bases. Looked up from germline, CDR1 is SGHNT and CDR2 is YENEEA. The CDR3 consists of 14 residues. V lost 1 base to trimming and J lost 8 bases; unmatched junction nucleotides: 4. In nucleotides, the CDR3 is TGTGCCAGCAGCTTAGCGGGAGGGCCGTATGAGCAGTTCTTC. Translating it yields CASSLAGGPYEQFF. Full variable domain (outside the CDR3, taken from reference TRBV11-3 and TRBJ2-1): EAGVVQSPRYKIIEKKQPVAFWCNPISGHNTLYWYLQNLGQGPELLIRYENEEAVDDSQLPKDRFSAERLKGVDSTLKIQPAELGDSAVYLCASSLAGGPYEQFFGPGTRLTVL.

J is TRBJ2-1 and V is TRBV11-3; D might be TRBD2 (6 bases). This CDR3 contains 15 residues. V was cut by 3 bases and J by 8 bases, with 17 bases left in between. CDR1 and CDR2 (germline): SGHNT, YENEEA. Here the CDR3 reads CASSFGRESGDEQFF. The CDR3 nucleotides read TGTGCCAGCAGCTTCGGCCGGGAGTCAGGCGATGAGCAGTTCTTC.

This clone was found a few times. This chain uses TRBV15 with TRBJ2-1; 8 nucleotides align to TRBD1. Losses at the gene ends were 0 bases for V and 4 bases for J; bases not matched to a gene: 8. This CDR3 is 17 amino acids long. The V gene's germline CDR1 is LNHNV and CDR2 YYDKDF (reference sequence). Here the CDR3 DNA reads TGTGCCACCAGCAGAGATCTTGGGGACAGGAATTACAATGAGCAGTTCTTC. As protein: CATSRDLGDRNYNEQFF. The full variable domain, in which reference TRBV15 and TRBJ2-1 provide the parts outside the CDR3, is DAMVIQNPRYQVTQFGKPVTLSCSQTLNHNVMYWYQQKSSQAPKLLFHYYDKDFNNEADTPDNFQSRRPNTSFCFLDIRSPGLGDTAMYLCATSRDLGDRNYNEQFFGPGTRLTVL.